This is a list of T cell receptor beta chains from one sample in a study of pediatric ulcerative colitis. Here immunoSEQ multiplex PCR was the method, and the copy in TCRdb shows in-frame clones only, minus some. The sample contains 32,000 or so clones, roughly four fifths of which appear only once. The sample taken for sequencing was blood. These receptor sequences come from a boy younger than 18 with severe ulcerative colitis. The CDR3 runs from the conserved cysteine through the conserved F or W. A D gene is named only where the DNA matches it firmly. Not every row has a clone size; where given, it reads once, few, many or a size class.

CDR3 protein: CASSKKVIAEDRDTDTQYF; CDR3 DNA: TGTGCCAGCAGCAAAAAAGTTATCGCGGAGGACAGAGACACAGATACGCAGTATTTT; D gene: .; clone size: .; V gene: TRBV21-1; J gene: TRBJ2-3
CDR3 protein: CASSLVGDTSLPQHF; CDR3 DNA: TGTGCCAGCAGCTTAGTGGGGGACACCTCCTTACCCCAGCATTTT; D gene: .; clone size: .; V gene: TRBV7-2; J gene: TRBJ1-5
CDR3 protein: CASSPRTRTGSGYTF; CDR3 DNA: TGTGCCAGTAGTCCACGCACTAGGACAGGGTCTGGCTACACCTTC; D gene: TRBD1; clone size: .; V gene: TRBV19; J gene: TRBJ1-2
CDR3 protein: CASSLMGNEQFF; CDR3 DNA: TGTGCCAGCAGCTTGATGGGAAATGAGCAGTTCTTC; D gene: .; clone size: .; V gene: TRBV5-4; J gene: TRBJ2-1
CDR3 protein: CASSIRTGPYEQYF; CDR3 DNA: TGTGCCAGCAGCATCAGGACAGGGCCTTACGAGCAGTACTTC; D gene: TRBD1; clone size: .; V gene: TRBV7-9; J gene: TRBJ2-7
CDR3 protein: CASSFGLGDEQFF; CDR3 DNA: TGTGCCAGCAGCTTCGGGCTTGGGGATGAGCAGTTCTTC; D gene: .; clone size: .; V gene: TRBV5-6; J gene: TRBJ2-1
CDR3 protein: CAISESEMHTEAFF; CDR3 DNA: TGTGCCATCAGTGAGTCGGAGATGCACACTGAAGCTTTCTTT; D gene: .; clone size: .; V gene: TRBV10-3; J gene: TRBJ1-1
CDR3 protein: CSVEGETGRGSEAFF; CDR3 DNA: TGCAGCGTTGAAGGGGAGACCGGAAGGGGTTCTGAAGCTTTCTTT; D gene: .; clone size: .; V gene: TRBV29-1; J gene: TRBJ1-1
CDR3 protein: CASSFAGGGNQPQHF; CDR3 DNA: TGTGCCAGCAGTTTCGCAGGGGGCGGGAATCAGCCCCAGCATTTT; D gene: TRBD1; clone size: .; V gene: TRBV27; J gene: TRBJ1-5
CDR3 protein: CASSQWGTYEQYF; CDR3 DNA: TGTGCCAGCAGCCAATGGGGGACTTACGAGCAGTACTTC; D gene: .; clone size: .; V gene: TRBV7-9; J gene: TRBJ2-7
CDR3 protein: CASSLEWAVGEQYF; CDR3 DNA: TGCGCCAGCAGCTTGGAGTGGGCCGTGGGGGAGCAGTACTTC; D gene: .; clone size: .; V gene: TRBV5-1; J gene: TRBJ2-7
CDR3 protein: CASSLGVGGVFAFF; CDR3 DNA: TGTGCCAGCAGCTTAGGGGTTGGTGGGGTATTTGCTTTCTTT; D gene: .; clone size: .; V gene: TRBV11-2; J gene: TRBJ1-1
CDR3 protein: CSVEILGGLEPGNTIYF; CDR3 DNA: TGCAGCGTTGAAATTTTGGGGGGGCTTGAGCCTGGAAACACCATATATTTT; D gene: .; clone size: .; V gene: TRBV29-1; J gene: TRBJ1-3
CDR3 protein: CASSGDHLGTDTQYF; CDR3 DNA: TGTGCCAGCAGTGGGGACCATTTAGGCACAGATACGCAGTATTTT; D gene: .; clone size: .; V gene: TRBV25-1; J gene: TRBJ2-3
CDR3 protein: CASGLTSGTGAYNEQFF; CDR3 DNA: TGTGCTAGTGGTTTGACCTCCGGGACAGGGGCCTACAATGAGCAGTTCTTC; D gene: TRBD1; clone size: .; V gene: TRBV12-5; J gene: TRBJ2-1
CDR3 protein: CASSYSIGGGGNTIYF; CDR3 DNA: TGTGCCAGCAGTTACTCGATTGGCGGGGGTGGAAACACCATATATTTT; D gene: .; clone size: .; V gene: TRBV6-5; J gene: TRBJ1-3
CDR3 protein: CASSLWGVVLSPLHF; CDR3 DNA: TGTGCCAGCAGTTTATGGGGGGTTGTCCTTTCACCCCTCCACTTT; D gene: .; clone size: .; V gene: TRBV27; J gene: TRBJ1-6
CDR3 protein: CASSADSTLDTQYF; CDR3 DNA: TGTGCCAGCAGCGCGGACAGCACTCTAGATACGCAGTATTTT; D gene: .; clone size: .; V gene: TRBV9; J gene: TRBJ2-3
CDR3 protein: CASSPGLDRGQGSYEQYF; CDR3 DNA: TGTGCCAGCAGCCCGGGACTTGACAGGGGGCAAGGCTCCTACGAGCAGTACTTC; D gene: TRBD1; clone size: .; V gene: TRBV5-4; J gene: TRBJ2-7
CDR3 protein: CASSKEQRNTEAFF; CDR3 DNA: TGTGCCAGTAGTAAAGAACAGAGGAACACTGAAGCTTTCTTT; D gene: .; clone size: .; V gene: TRBV19; J gene: TRBJ1-1
CDR3 protein: CASSTRLAAGELFF; CDR3 DNA: TGTGCCAGTAGTACCCGACTAGCGGCCGGGGAGCTGTTTTTT; D gene: TRBD2; clone size: .; V gene: TRBV19; J gene: TRBJ2-2
CDR3 protein: CASSQDRGGPREQFF; CDR3 DNA: TGCGCCAGCAGCCAAGATAGAGGGGGTCCAAGGGAGCAGTTCTTC; D gene: .; clone size: .; V gene: TRBV4-3; J gene: TRBJ2-1
CDR3 protein: CASSLPTGDGNTEAFF; CDR3 DNA: TGTGCCAGCAGCTTACCCACAGGGGATGGAAACACTGAAGCTTTCTTT; D gene: TRBD1; clone size: few; V gene: TRBV5-4; J gene: TRBJ1-1
CDR3 protein: CASSTGGWMNTEAFF; CDR3 DNA: TGTGCCAGCTCAACGGGCGGTTGGATGAACACTGAAGCTTTCTTT; D gene: .; clone size: .; V gene: TRBV18; J gene: TRBJ1-1
CDR3 protein: CASSPRRGGAGYTF; CDR3 DNA: TGCGCCAGCAGCCCCCGGCGAGGAGGAGCTGGCTACACCTTC; D gene: .; clone size: .; V gene: TRBV4-3; J gene: TRBJ1-2
CDR3 protein: CASSLFPGGANIQYF; CDR3 DNA: TGTGCCAGCAGCTTATTCCCCGGGGGGGCCAACATTCAGTACTTC; D gene: TRBD2; clone size: .; V gene: TRBV7-3; J gene: TRBJ2-4
CDR3 protein: CASSPRDKNTEAFF; CDR3 DNA: TGTGCCAGCTCACCACGGGACAAGAACACTGAAGCTTTCTTT; D gene: .; clone size: few; V gene: TRBV18; J gene: TRBJ1-1
CDR3 protein: CASSQAEGLGTEAFF; CDR3 DNA: TGCGCCAGCAGCCAAGCAGAGGGGTTGGGCACTGAAGCTTTCTTT; D gene: .; clone size: .; V gene: TRBV4-3; J gene: TRBJ1-1
CDR3 protein: CASSQPGLDYGYTF; CDR3 DNA: TGCGCCAGCAGCCAACCAGGCCTCGACTATGGCTACACCTTC; D gene: .; clone size: .; V gene: TRBV4-3; J gene: TRBJ1-2
CDR3 protein: CATSKSPGRASNQPQHF; CDR3 DNA: TGTGCCACCAGCAAGAGCCCAGGGAGAGCAAGCAATCAGCCCCAGCATTTT; D gene: .; clone size: .; V gene: TRBV15; J gene: TRBJ1-5
CDR3 protein: CSGRVNYGYTF; CDR3 DNA: TGCAGCGGGAGGGTTAACTATGGCTACACCTTC; D gene: .; clone size: .; V gene: TRBV29-1; J gene: TRBJ1-2
CDR3 protein: CASSFGAASQQFF; CDR3 DNA: TGTGCCAGCAGTTTTGGGGCGGCATCCCAGCAGTTCTTC; D gene: .; clone size: once; V gene: TRBV27; J gene: TRBJ2-1
CDR3 protein: CASKKTGLNTEAFF; CDR3 DNA: TGTGCCAGCAAGAAGACAGGGTTGAACACTGAAGCTTTCTTT; D gene: TRBD1; clone size: .; V gene: TRBV2; J gene: TRBJ1-1
CDR3 protein: CASSYGTGREAFF; CDR3 DNA: TGCGCCAGCAGCTACGGGACAGGAAGAGAAGCTTTCTTT; D gene: TRBD1; clone size: .; V gene: TRBV4-1; J gene: TRBJ1-1
CDR3 protein: CASSETENTEAFF; CDR3 DNA: TGTGCCAGCAGTGAGACAGAGAACACTGAAGCTTTCTTT; D gene: .; clone size: few; V gene: TRBV6-1; J gene: TRBJ1-1
CDR3 protein: CASSHAISGANVLTF; CDR3 DNA: TGTGCCAGCAGCCACGCGATCTCTGGGGCCAACGTCCTGACTTTC; D gene: .; clone size: .; V gene: TRBV7-9; J gene: TRBJ2-6
CDR3 protein: CASTWGVEQYF; CDR3 DNA: TGTGCCAGCACTTGGGGAGTCGAGCAGTACTTC; D gene: .; clone size: .; V gene: TRBV25-1; J gene: TRBJ2-7
CDR3 protein: CASRGIRGVNTEAFF; CDR3 DNA: TGTGCCAGTAGGGGTATCAGGGGGGTGAACACTGAAGCTTTCTTT; D gene: TRBD1; clone size: .; V gene: TRBV19; J gene: TRBJ1-1
CDR3 protein: CASSLLSRFYEQYF; CDR3 DNA: TGTGCCAGCAGTTTATTATCGAGGTTTTACGAGCAGTACTTC; D gene: .; clone size: .; V gene: TRBV27; J gene: TRBJ2-7
CDR3 protein: CASSIAGTVIMNTEAFF; CDR3 DNA: TGTGCCAGTAGTATAGCGGGAACAGTCATAATGAACACTGAAGCTTTCTTT; D gene: .; clone size: once; V gene: TRBV19; J gene: TRBJ1-1
CDR3 protein: CASSPRTALLMNTEAFF; CDR3 DNA: TGCGCCAGCAGCCCACGGACAGCTCTACTCATGAACACTGAAGCTTTCTTT; D gene: .; clone size: .; V gene: TRBV5-1; J gene: TRBJ1-1
CDR3 protein: CAWSSGGSGELFF; CDR3 DNA: TGTGCCTGGAGTTCCGGGGGATCAGGGGAGCTGTTTTTT; D gene: .; clone size: .; V gene: TRBV30; J gene: TRBJ2-2
CDR3 protein: CASSLEGGYRNTGELFF; CDR3 DNA: TGTGCCAGCAGCTTAGAGGGGGGATACCGGAACACCGGGGAGCTGTTTTTT; D gene: .; clone size: .; V gene: TRBV11-2; J gene: TRBJ2-2
CDR3 protein: CASSYREGTEAFF; CDR3 DNA: TGTGCCAGCAGTTACAGGGAGGGCACTGAAGCTTTCTTT; D gene: .; clone size: .; V gene: TRBV6-5; J gene: TRBJ1-1
CDR3 protein: CAWSNTGELFF; CDR3 DNA: TGTGCCTGGAGTAACACCGGGGAGCTGTTTTTT; D gene: .; clone size: .; V gene: TRBV30; J gene: TRBJ2-2
CDR3 protein: CASSIGLFGTEAFF; CDR3 DNA: TGTGCCAGTAGTATAGGATTGTTCGGCACTGAAGCTTTCTTT; D gene: .; clone size: .; V gene: TRBV19; J gene: TRBJ1-1